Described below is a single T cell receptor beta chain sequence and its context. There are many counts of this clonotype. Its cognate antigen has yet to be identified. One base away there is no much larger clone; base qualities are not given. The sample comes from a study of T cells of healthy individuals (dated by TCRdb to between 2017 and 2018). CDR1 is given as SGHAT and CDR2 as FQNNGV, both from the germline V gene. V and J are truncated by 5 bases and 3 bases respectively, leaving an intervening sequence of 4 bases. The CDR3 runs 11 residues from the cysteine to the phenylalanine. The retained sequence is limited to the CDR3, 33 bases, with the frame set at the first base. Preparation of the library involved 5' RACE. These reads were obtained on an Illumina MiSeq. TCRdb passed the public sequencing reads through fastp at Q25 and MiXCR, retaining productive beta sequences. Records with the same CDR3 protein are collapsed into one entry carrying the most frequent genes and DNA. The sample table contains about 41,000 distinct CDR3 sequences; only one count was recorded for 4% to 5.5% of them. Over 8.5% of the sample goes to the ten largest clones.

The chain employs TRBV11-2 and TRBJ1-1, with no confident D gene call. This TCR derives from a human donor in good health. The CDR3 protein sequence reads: CASSLYTEAFF. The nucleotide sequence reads TGTGCCAGCAGCCTCTACACTGAAGCTTTCTTT.